This T cell receptor beta chain was found in a study of T cell repertoires in cytomegalovirus infection. In the study overall: Researchers turned to recently identified HLA-C-restricted CMV epitopes as well as well-studied HLA-B-restricted ones. Public signatures in TCR beta pointed to CMV infection and matching HLA type.

This clonotype was seen at least ten times. The antigen remains unidentified. The CDR3 is made up of 15 amino acids. Per the germline V gene, CDR1 is SGHTA and CDR2 is FQGNSA. Trimming at V came to 1 base and at J to 6 bases, leaving 5 bases not matched to a gene. TCRdb passed the reads through MiXCR, listing each CDR3 protein once. This table holds roughly 500,000 distinct CDR3 sequences, 30% to 40% found once. Study results and limitations: There were carriers of CMV plus the relevant HLA, and cumulative public TCR beta family frequency identified them. In two of eight donors, the top clonotype was HLA-C-restricted CMV-specific.

This clonotype was sampled from a human donor in good health (CMV status not recorded). Some clones in this sample may be carry-over from other donors' samples. Specimen: cultured PBMCs, collected from culture after CMV antigen stimulation. J is TRBJ2-2 and V is TRBV7-2; 7 bases line up with TRBD2. CDR3 sequence: CASSLGGRAPGELFF. The DNA for the CDR3 is TGTGCCAGCAGCTTAGGTGGGAGGGCCCCCGGGGAGCTGTTTTTT.